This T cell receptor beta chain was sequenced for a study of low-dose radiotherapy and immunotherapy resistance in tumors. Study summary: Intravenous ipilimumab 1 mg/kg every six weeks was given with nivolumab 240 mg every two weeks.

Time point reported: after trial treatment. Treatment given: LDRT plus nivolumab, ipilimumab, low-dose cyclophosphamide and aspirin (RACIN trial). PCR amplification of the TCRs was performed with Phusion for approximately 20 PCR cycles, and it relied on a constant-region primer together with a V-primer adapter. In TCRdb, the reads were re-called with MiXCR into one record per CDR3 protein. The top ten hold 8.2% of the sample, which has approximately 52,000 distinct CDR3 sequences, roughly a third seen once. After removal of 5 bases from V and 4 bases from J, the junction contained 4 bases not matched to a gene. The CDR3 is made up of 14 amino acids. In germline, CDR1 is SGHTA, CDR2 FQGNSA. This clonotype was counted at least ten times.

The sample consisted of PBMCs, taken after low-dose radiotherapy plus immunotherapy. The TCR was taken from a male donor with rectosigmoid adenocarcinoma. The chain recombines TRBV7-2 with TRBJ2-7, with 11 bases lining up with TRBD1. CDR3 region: CASSTGTGGYEQYF. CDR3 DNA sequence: TGTGCCAGCAGCACCGGGACAGGGGGATACGAGCAGTACTTC.